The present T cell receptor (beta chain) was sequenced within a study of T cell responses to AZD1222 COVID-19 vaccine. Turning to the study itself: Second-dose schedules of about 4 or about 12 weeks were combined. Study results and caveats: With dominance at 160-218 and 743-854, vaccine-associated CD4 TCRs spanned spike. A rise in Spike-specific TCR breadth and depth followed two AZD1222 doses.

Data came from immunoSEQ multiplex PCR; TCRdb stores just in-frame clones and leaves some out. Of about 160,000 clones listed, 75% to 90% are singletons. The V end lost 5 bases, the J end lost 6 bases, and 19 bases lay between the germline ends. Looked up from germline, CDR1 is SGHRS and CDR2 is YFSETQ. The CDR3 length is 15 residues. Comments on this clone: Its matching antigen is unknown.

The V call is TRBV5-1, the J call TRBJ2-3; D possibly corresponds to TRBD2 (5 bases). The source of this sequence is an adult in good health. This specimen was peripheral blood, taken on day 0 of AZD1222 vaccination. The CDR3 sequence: CASRSRLPVIDTQYF. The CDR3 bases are TGCGCCAGCAGGTCGAGACTACCCGTGATTGATACGCAGTATTTT.